This TCR beta chain came from a study of cytomegalovirus exposure and HLA in healthy donors. Overall study results and limits: A later analysis reported that several of the most significant clusters appeared to be linked to common viral pathogens, among them Epstein-Barr virus.

PCR was performed using 60 Vbeta and 13 Jbeta primers. Clones were sequenced by immunoSEQ multiplex PCR, and TCRdb holds only the in-frame ones, with some missing. The sample carries 200,000 to 250,000 clones, roughly 80% recorded once. This clone has just one count. The antigen remains unidentified. V lost 4 bases and J lost 5, with 18 bases in between. The CDR3 sequence is 16 residues long. Germline V CDR1 and CDR2: SGHRS, YFSETQ. Material: PBMCs. The chain has TRBV5-1 and TRBJ2-2; the D is unclear. The clonotype originates from a male donor in good health and CMV-seronegative. The CDR3 DNA reads as TGCGCCAGCAGCCATACCGCCCCAACGGGTACCGGGGAGCTGTTTTTT. This sequence encodes CASSHTAPTGTGELFF.